The next 10 T cell receptor beta chains were all read from a single sample in a study of OX40 agonist ivuxolimab in advanced cancers. Assay used: immunoSEQ multiplex PCR; TCRdb lists only in-frame clones, some missing. The sample holds roughly 73,000 clones; about 90% are singletons and the top ten take around 2.4%. The specimen was CD4+ or CD8+ T cells sorted from blood, collected in a trial of the OX40 agonist ivuxolimab. The receptors here all came from an adult with an advanced solid tumor such as melanoma, head and neck, liver or kidney cancer.

This clone was seen just once. The J gene is TRBJ2-3, the V gene TRBV4-2, with D unresolved. The CDR3 runs 14 residues. Germline V CDR1 and CDR2: LGHNA, YNFKEQ. V was pared by 1 base and J by 0 bases, with 5 bases between. The CDR3 region has the DNA TGTGCCAGCAGCCAAGGGTCGAGCACAGATACGCAGTATTTT. Amino acid sequence: CASSQGSSTDTQYF.

J is TRBJ1-4 and V is TRBV27; 8 bases fit TRBD1. CDR1 and CDR2 from the germline V gene are MNHEY and SMNVEV (reference sequence). The V and J ends lost 5 bases and 8 bases, in that order; junction bases with no gene match: 4. The CDR3 has 13 amino acids. The CDR3 bases are TGTGCCAGCAGTAGACAGGGGCGCGAAAAACTGTTTTTT. This translates into CASSRQGREKLFF.

J is TRBJ1-5 and V is TRBV5-1; 7 bases are shared with TRBD1. Per the germline V gene, CDR1 is SGHRS and CDR2 is YFSETQ. The CDR3 loop spans 15 amino acids. V gave up 0 bases and J gave up 4 bases; unmatched junction bases: 4. In DNA, the CDR3 is TGCGCCAGCAGCTTGGACCCGACAGGGAATCAGCCCCAGCATTTT. Protein sequence: CASSLDPTGNQPQHF.

This chain links TRBV29-1 with TRBJ2-7; D is possibly TRBD1 (5 bases). This CDR3 is built from 13 residues. Trimming took 6 bases from V and 4 from J, leaving 16 bases between them. CDR1 SQVTM and CDR2 ANQGSEA come from the germline V gene. DNA for the CDR3: TGCAGCGTGCTGTCAGGGTCCCTGTACGAGCAGTACTTC. It is translated as CSVLSGSLYEQYF.

This chain joins TRBV6-5 and TRBJ1-6, with D uncertain. Per the germline V gene, CDR1 is MNHEY and CDR2 is SVGAGI. V lost 2 bases and J lost 7, with 9 bases in between. The CDR3 length is 14 residues. This CDR3 is CASSYDGFNSPLHF. CDR3 in DNA: TGTGCCAGCAGTTACGACGGATTCAATTCACCCCTCCACTTT.

V usage is TRBV14 and J usage is TRBJ1-2; possible D gene TRBD1, 6 bases. Germline CDR1 reads SGHDN; CDR2 reads FVKESK. Trimming took off 0 bases at V and 4 bases at J, with 9 bases between the two ends. This CDR3 is built from 14 residues. DNA of the CDR3: TGTGCCAGCAGCCAAGAGGGGGGCGTCTATGGCTACACCTTC. This sequence encodes CASSQEGGVYGYTF.

This rearrangement joins TRBV7-8 to TRBJ2-3; unclear D gene. The germline V gene encodes CDR1 SGHVS and CDR2 FQNEAQ. The CDR3 spans 13 residues. Trimming shortened V by 3 bases and J by 4 bases, and 8 bases separated the two germline ends. CDR3 residues: CASSLSRPDTQYF. The DNA of the CDR3 is TGTGCCAGCAGCTTGAGTCGTCCAGATACGCAGTATTTT.

J is TRBJ1-4 and V is TRBV19; TRBD1 might be the D (5 bases). The V gene lost 10 bases and the J gene lost 5 bases, with 14 bases spanning the gap. The germline V gene encodes CDR1 LNHDA and CDR2 SQIVND (reference sequence). This CDR3 is 13 amino acids long. This CDR3 reads CATAGTGNEKLFF. In DNA form, the CDR3 reads TGTGCCACCGCCGGGACCGGCAATGAAAAACTGTTTTTT.

This chain joins TRBV28 and TRBJ2-2; 7 bases fit TRBD1. CDR3 length: 16 residues. Per germline, CDR1 MDHEN and CDR2 SYDVKM. V trimming: 5 bases; J trimming: 0 bases; junction bases outside the gene matches: 6. The CDR3 region is CASSLTGTANTGELFF. The CDR3 DNA sequence: TGTGCCAGCAGTCTTACCGGGACAGCGAACACCGGGGAGCTGTTTTTT.

The chain carries TRBV5-1 and TRBJ1-1; unclear D gene. The CDR3 length is 15 residues. In germline, CDR1 is SGHRS, CDR2 YFSETQ. Trimming shortened V by 1 base and J by 0 bases, and 10 bases separated the two germline ends. The CDR3 nucleotides are TGCGCCAGCAGCTTGAGCGCGCAGCTGAACACTGAAGCTTTCTTT. Protein: CASSLSAQLNTEAFF.